This T cell receptor (beta chain) was captured by sequencing in a study of Graves' ophthalmopathy and Graves' hyperthyroidism (dated by TCRdb to the late 2010s). Some background on the complete study: Hyperthyroidism was defined as stable when no progression to ophthalmopathy occurred within 18 months of follow-up. The study used signatures of the TCR beta repertoire to tell Graves' ophthalmopathy apart from Graves' hyperthyroidism and to predict which patients would progress to ophthalmopathy. In total, 135 blood samples were TCR-sequenced: fewer than 50 ophthalmopathy, 80 or so hyperthyroidism and about 17 hyperthyroidism-to-ophthalmopathy patients. In about 6 hyperthyroidism patients, T-cell repertoires of thyroid tissue and blood were compared. Following sampling, methimazole starting at 30 mg daily was administered to hyperthyroidism patients, and high-dose intravenous methylprednisolone was administered to ophthalmopathy patients. An independent validation cohort comprised around 19 hyperthyroidism patients and 15 to 17 patients who later progressed from hyperthyroidism to ophthalmopathy. To explore V-J signatures that distinguish ophthalmopathy from hyperthyroidism, a discovery set of around 100 patients was enrolled, made up of around 40 with ophthalmopathy and around 57 with stable hyperthyroidism.

The germline V gene (reference sequence) sets CDR1 to SGHAT and CDR2 to FQDESV. The trim is 5 bases for V and 1 base for J, with a gap of 17 bases between the germline ends. The CDR3 covers 16 residues, taking in both the cysteine and the phenylalanine. Left in the record is the CDR3 DNA by itself, 48 bases read in frame from the first base. Findings and caveats that apply to the study as a whole: Most expanded thyroid clonotypes with frequency above 0.001 were also detected in blood, suggesting blood repertoires may reflect the thyroid immune response. In validation, the model predicted ophthalmopathy progression with roughly 68% sensitivity and 72.22% specificity; about a dozen predicted patients were CT-confirmed with GO in a median of roughly 6.8 months. In cross-validation, the 13-signature model distinguished ophthalmopathy from stable hyperthyroidism with just over 85% sensitivity and approximately 81% specificity, while in the test set the corresponding values were about 79% and 69%. Sample size was not predetermined statistically, and investigators were not blinded to group allocation.

Patients with hyperthyroidism were aged 18 to 65 years, had been newly diagnosed, and had a disease duration of less than 2 months. Patients with other autoimmune diseases, uncontrolled infections, pregnancy or lactation were excluded from the study. Diagnosis was based on clinical symptoms, serum thyroxine, TRAb, thyroid ultrasound and orbital computed tomography. Trizol reagent was used to extract the total RNA, and its quality was then checked on an Agilent 2100 Bioanalyzer. Ten or more counts support this clonotype. Its recognized antigen is unknown. Base qualities are not at hand, and no much larger clone is one base apart. For repertoire sequencing, the TCR beta CDR3 regions were amplified from RNA transcripts. HTBI primers and the Qiagen OneStep RT-PCR kit were used in a first-round RT-PCR, which was followed by a second-round multiplex PCR, size selection and purification. The libraries underwent paired-end sequencing with 100 bp reads on an Illumina HiSeq2000. The published analysis was carried out like this. SOAPnuke was used to process the reads, throwing out any read that had adapters, had uncalled bases, had a mean Phred below 15, or lacked an exact constant-primer or identifier match. COPE v1.2.5 was used to merge the high-quality paired reads. Each unique nucleotide sequence was treated as a clonotype, and MiTCR v1.1 was used to align the clonotypes to the IMGT TRB V, D and J references. The analysis was limited to V-J combinations with a frequency above 0.0001, which together covered 99.2% of the repertoires. For each V-J combination, a TCR clonal expansion and chaos score was defined as the ratio of F50 clonal expansion to chaos observed in the TCRdist matrix. Welch's t-statistics and random forest were used to narrow the features down to approximately 13 V-J combinations, which were then fed into a naive Bayes classifier. Thyroid-blood repertoire similarity was quantified with the Morisita-Horn index. In-frame beta chains were kept once TCRdb had trimmed the public reads at Q25 with fastp and called clones with MiXCR. Each CDR3 protein gets just one entry, which takes the most common genes and DNA from the rows behind it. In this record, the V and J calls reflect TCRdb's handling and not the investigators' own analysis. In all, the sample holds 1 million to 1.3 million distinct CDR3 sequences, and about 38% of those were seen once. 11% of the sample lies in the top ten.

The chain uses TRBV11-1 and TRBJ2-5, and possibly TRBD1, on 6 matching bases. The TCR originated in an adult man with Graves' hyperthyroidism. The sample was peripheral blood or thyroid tissue (not recorded which). CDR3 loop: CASSLIGADSQETQYF. The nucleotide sequence is given as TGTGCCAGCAGCCTGATCGGGGCGGACAGCCAAGAGACCCAGTACTTC.